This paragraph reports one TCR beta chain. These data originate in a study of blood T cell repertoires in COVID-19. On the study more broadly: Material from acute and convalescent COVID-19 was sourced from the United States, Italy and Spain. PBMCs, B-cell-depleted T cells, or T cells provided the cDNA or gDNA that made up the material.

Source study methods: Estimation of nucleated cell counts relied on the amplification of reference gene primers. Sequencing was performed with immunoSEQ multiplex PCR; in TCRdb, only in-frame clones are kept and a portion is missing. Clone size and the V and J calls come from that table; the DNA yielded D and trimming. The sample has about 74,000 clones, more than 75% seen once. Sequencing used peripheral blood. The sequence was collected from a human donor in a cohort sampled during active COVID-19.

CDR3 region: CASSILAGMAYEQYF. The DNA for the CDR3 is TGTGCCAGCAGTATCCTAGCGGGTATGGCCTACGAGCAGTACTTC. This rearrangement joins TRBV27 to TRBJ2-7, with 8 bases aligning to TRBD2. The CDR3 is 15 amino acids. V shed 5 bases, J shed 2 bases, and the junction held 8 bases outside the gene matches. The germline gives CDR1 MNHEY, CDR2 SMNVEV (reference sequence).